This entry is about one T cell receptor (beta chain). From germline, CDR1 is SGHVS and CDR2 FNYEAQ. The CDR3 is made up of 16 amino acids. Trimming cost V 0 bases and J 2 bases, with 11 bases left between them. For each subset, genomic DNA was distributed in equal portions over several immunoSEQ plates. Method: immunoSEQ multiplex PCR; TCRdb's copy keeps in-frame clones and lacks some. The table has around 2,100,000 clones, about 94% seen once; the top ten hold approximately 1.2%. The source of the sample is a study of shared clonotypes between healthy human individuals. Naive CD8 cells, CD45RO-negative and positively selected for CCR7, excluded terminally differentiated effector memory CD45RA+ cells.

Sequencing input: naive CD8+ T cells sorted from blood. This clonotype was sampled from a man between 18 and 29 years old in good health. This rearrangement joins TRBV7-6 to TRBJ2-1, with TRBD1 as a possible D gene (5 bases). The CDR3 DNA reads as TGTGCCAGCAGCTTAGCGCAGGGTTTAACCTACAATGAGCAGTTCTTC. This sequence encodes CASSLAQGLTYNEQFF.